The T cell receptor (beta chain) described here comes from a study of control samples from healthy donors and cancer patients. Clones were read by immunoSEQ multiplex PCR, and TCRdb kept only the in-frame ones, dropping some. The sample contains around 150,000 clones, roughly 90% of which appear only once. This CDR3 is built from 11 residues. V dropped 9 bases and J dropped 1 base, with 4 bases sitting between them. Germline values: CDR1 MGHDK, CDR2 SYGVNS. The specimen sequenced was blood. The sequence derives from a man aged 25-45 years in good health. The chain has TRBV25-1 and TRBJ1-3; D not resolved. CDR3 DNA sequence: TGTGCCAGTTCTTCTGGAAACACCATATATTTT. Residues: CASSSGNTIYF.